One TCR beta chain is described in this entry. This sample stems from a study of blood T cell repertoires in COVID-19. As for the study in general: From the United States, Italy and Spain came samples of acute and convalescent COVID-19. PBMCs, B-cell-depleted T cells, or T cells were the source of the cDNA or gDNA that made up the material.

Authors' data handling: Scientists estimated how many nucleated cells there were by amplifying reference gene primers. Profiled with immunoSEQ multiplex PCR; TCRdb holds only in-frame clones, not every one. V and J calls and clone size are copied from that table; D and trimming were computed from the DNA. This table holds 350,000 or so clones, roughly 87% found once. The CDR3 runs to 15 residues. With 4 bases removed from V and 0 bases from J, the gap between germline ends came to 10 bases. Germline CDR1 and CDR2: SGDLS and YYNGEE. This TCR was sampled from a woman aged 55-70 years with COVID-19, enrolled during active disease. The chain recombines TRBV9 with TRBJ2-2; possible D gene TRBD1, 6 bases. Sequenced: peripheral blood. The chain's CDR3 is CASSSWGPNTGELFF. DNA for the CDR3: TGTGCCAGCAGCTCCTGGGGGCCGAACACCGGGGAGCTGTTTTTT.